The clone carrying this TCR beta chain was observed a single time. This entry belongs to a study of blood T cells in healthy people across ages. Alongside a J-beta primer mix, a sample-barcoded 5' primer served in a second PCR lasting about 7 to 11 cycles. TCRdb re-called the 5' RACE reads through MiXCR, storing one row per CDR3 protein. Of some 1.4 million distinct CDR3 sequences listed, roughly 40% are singletons. The length of the CDR3 is 15 residues. Germline V lookup: CDR1 SNHLY, CDR2 FYNNEI. V gave up 6 bases and J gave up 0 bases; unmatched junction bases: 7. The rearrangement links TRBV2 to TRBJ1-2, with TRBD1 identical over 7 bases. This receptor was taken from a woman between 18 and 29 years old in good health. Sequenced: blood. The CDR3 DNA reads TGTGCCAGCAGGGGAGACAGGGAACCTAACTATGGCTACACCTTC. Its translation: CASRGDREPNYGYTF.